These T cell receptor beta chains were read from a single sample in a study of metastatic and nonmetastatic thyroid tumors. With MiXCR, TCRdb called clones anew from the PCR reads. Among fewer than 70,000 clones listed, 25% to 35% were seen once. Sequencing was performed on blood. These receptors all stem from a female donor with papillary thyroid cancer or a benign thyroid nodule (not recorded which). Some clones in this sample may be carry-over from other donors' samples. Each CDR3 is given without its conserved first and last residue. Each record gives: J gene, clone size, V gene, CDR3 protein. The listing skips clone size in some rows; elsewhere it reads once, few, many or a size class.

j_call: TRBJ1-2; clone_size: NA; v_call: TRBV28; cdr3_aa: ASTPGYT
j_call: TRBJ2-7; clone_size: many; v_call: TRBV4-3; cdr3_aa: ASSQDGSGQAAYEQY
j_call: TRBJ2-1; clone_size: medium-sized; v_call: TRBV6-2/TRBV6-3; cdr3_aa: ASSRTSGRASNEQF
j_call: TRBJ1-2; clone_size: NA; v_call: TRBV12-3/TRBV12-4; cdr3_aa: ASRQGGSNYGYT
j_call: TRBJ1-2; clone_size: NA; v_call: TRBV30; cdr3_aa: AWGGGRSYGYT
j_call: TRBJ2-2; clone_size: few; v_call: TRBV11-1; cdr3_aa: ASSPLPWPNTGELF
j_call: TRBJ2-7; clone_size: NA; v_call: TRBV20-1; cdr3_aa: SASRTGGRYEQY
j_call: TRBJ2-7; clone_size: NA; v_call: TRBV27; cdr3_aa: ASSLLEVRSLY
j_call: TRBJ1-2; clone_size: few; v_call: TRBV12-3/TRBV12-4; cdr3_aa: ASSSFGHGYT
j_call: TRBJ2-1; clone_size: few; v_call: TRBV28; cdr3_aa: ASEGSGRRF
j_call: TRBJ1-1; clone_size: NA; v_call: TRBV6-5; cdr3_aa: ASSYQGRTEAF
j_call: TRBJ1-5; clone_size: few; v_call: TRBV28; cdr3_aa: ASRRAFNGNQPQH
j_call: TRBJ2-2; clone_size: few; v_call: TRBV6-4; cdr3_aa: ASSVGGDQQTGELF
j_call: TRBJ2-7; clone_size: NA; v_call: TRBV28; cdr3_aa: ASSRPWDRGYEQY